The present T cell receptor (beta chain) was sequenced within a study of blood T cell repertoires in COVID-19. Study-level information: Samples taken during acute and convalescent COVID-19 were collected in the United States, Italy and Spain. The cDNA or gDNA used as material had been derived from T cells, B-cell-depleted T cells, or PBMCs.

Only one count was recorded for this clone. Per the original data handling: The authors estimated nucleated cell counts from reference gene primer amplification. This table comes from immunoSEQ multiplex PCR, and its TCRdb copy is limited to in-frame clones, with some not included. Clonal size and the V and J genes are those of that table, whereas D and trimming came from the DNA. This table holds 130,000 or so clones, about 84% found once. The source of this sequence is a man aged 55 to 70 with acute or convalescent COVID-19. What was sequenced was peripheral blood.

CDR3 protein: CASSSGTGETGELFF. CDR3 sequence (DNA): TGTGCCAGCAGTTCCGGGACAGGGGAAACCGGGGAGCTGTTTTTT. The genes are TRBV3-1 (or the pseudogene TRBV3-2) and TRBJ2-2, with 10 positions matching TRBD1. Germline V lookup: CDR1 LGHDT, CDR2 YNNKEL (reference sequence). With V trimmed by 6 bases and J by 5 bases, 6 bases remained unmatched. This CDR3 spans 15 amino acids.